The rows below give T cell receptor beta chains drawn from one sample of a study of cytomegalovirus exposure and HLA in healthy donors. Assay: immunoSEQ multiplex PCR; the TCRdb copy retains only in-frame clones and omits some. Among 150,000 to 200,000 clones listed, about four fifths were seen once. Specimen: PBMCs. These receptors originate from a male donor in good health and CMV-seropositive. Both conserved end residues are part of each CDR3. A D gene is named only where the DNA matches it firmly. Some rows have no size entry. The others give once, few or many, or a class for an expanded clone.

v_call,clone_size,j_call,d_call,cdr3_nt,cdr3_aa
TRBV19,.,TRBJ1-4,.,TGTGCCAGTAGTCCGCCGGGGGGTGGAACTGAAAAACTGTTTTTT,CASSPPGGGTEKLFF
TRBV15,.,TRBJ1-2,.,TGTGCCACCAGCAGAAGCGGATATGGCTACACCTTC,CATSRSGYGYTF
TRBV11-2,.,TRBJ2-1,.,TGTGCCAGCAGCATTAGAGTTGGTTCCTACAATGAGCAGTTCTTC,CASSIRVGSYNEQFF
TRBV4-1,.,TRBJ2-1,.,TGCGCCAGCAGCCAAGGGCAGGCAAACTCCTACAATGAGCAGTTCTTC,CASSQGQANSYNEQFF
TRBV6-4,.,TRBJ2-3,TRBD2,TGTGCCAGCAGTGACTCTAGCGGGGGGGCAGATACGCAGTATTTT,CASSDSSGGADTQYF
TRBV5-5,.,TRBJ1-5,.,TGTGCCAGCAGCTTGGGGGCAGGTCAAGTTGAGTTTGACAATCAGCCCCAGCATTTT,CASSLGAGQVEFDNQPQHF
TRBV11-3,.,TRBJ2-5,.,TGTGCCAGCAGCTTAAATGGCAACAGGGAGACCCAGTACTTC,CASSLNGNRETQYF
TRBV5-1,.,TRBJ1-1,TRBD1,TGCGCCAGCAGCCTCTGGACAGGGCCTAACACTGAAGCTTTCTTT,CASSLWTGPNTEAFF
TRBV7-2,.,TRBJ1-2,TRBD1,TGTGCCAGCAGCGTGGGACAGGGGAAAAGAAGGACCTTC,CASSVGQGKRRTF
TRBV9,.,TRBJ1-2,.,TGTGCCAGCAGCTCCAACCACGGACTACCCTATGGCTACACCTTC,CASSSNHGLPYGYTF
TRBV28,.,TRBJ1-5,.,TGTGCCAGCAGTTCCCCACCTATGGCCCAGCATTTT,CASSSPPMAQHF
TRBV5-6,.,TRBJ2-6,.,TGTGCCAGCAGCTTGTTCCGCTTGGTCATCTCTGGGGCCAACGGCCTGACTTTC,CASSLFRLVISGANGLTF
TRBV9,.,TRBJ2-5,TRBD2,TGTGCCAGCAGCGTAGCCGGGGGGGCTAGCGGAGGAGAGACCCAGTACTTC,CASSVAGGASGGETQYF
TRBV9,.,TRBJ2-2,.,TGTGCCAGCAGCGGATTGATACAGGGGAACACCGGGGAGCTGTTTTTT,CASSGLIQGNTGELFF
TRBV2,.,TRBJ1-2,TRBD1,TGTGCCAGCAGTGAAAGCCAGGGGGCCTACGGGGGGTATGGCTACACCTTC,CASSESQGAYGGYGYTF
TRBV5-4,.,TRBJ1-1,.,TGTGCCAGCAGTTCGAACCCGAACTCTAACACTGAAGCTTTCTTT,CASSSNPNSNTEAFF
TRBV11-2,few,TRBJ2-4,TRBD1,TGTGCCAGCAGCTCGAGGGACAGCCTAGCCAAAAACATTCAGTACTTC,CASSSRDSLAKNIQYF
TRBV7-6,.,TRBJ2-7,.,TGTGCCAGCAGCCCAGGACACCCCACTTACGAGCAGTACTTC,CASSPGHPTYEQYF
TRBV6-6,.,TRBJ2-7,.,TGTGCCCACGGCAGGGGTAACTACGAGCAGTACTTC,CAHGRGNYEQYF
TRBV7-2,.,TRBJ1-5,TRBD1,TGTGCCAGCAGCTTAGTTGGGACAGGGCTCAATAGCAATCAGCCCCAGCATTTT,CASSLVGTGLNSNQPQHF
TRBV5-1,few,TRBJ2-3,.,TGCGCCAGCAGCTTCACTGCCACAGATACGCAGTATTTT,CASSFTATDTQYF
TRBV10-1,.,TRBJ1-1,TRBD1,TGCGCCAGCAGAAGCGGACAGGGATCAACTGAAGCTTTCTTT,CASRSGQGSTEAFF
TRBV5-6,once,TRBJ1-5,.,TGTGCCAGCAGCTTGGACTCCCAGCCCCAGCATTTT,CASSLDSQPQHF
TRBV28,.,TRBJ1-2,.,TGTGCCAGCAGTTTAACCGGGGACTTCGGCTACACCTTC,CASSLTGDFGYTF
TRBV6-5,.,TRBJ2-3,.,TGTGCCAGCAGTTACTCGTCCCCTACAGATACGCAGTATTTT,CASSYSSPTDTQYF
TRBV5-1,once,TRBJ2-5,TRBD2,TGCGCCAGCAGCCCCGGGACTAGCGGGCCGGCCTTCAAGACCCAGTACTTC,CASSPGTSGPAFKTQYF
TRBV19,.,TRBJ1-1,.,TGTGCCAGTTTATCCGGGAAGAACACTGAAGCTTTCTTT,CASLSGKNTEAFF
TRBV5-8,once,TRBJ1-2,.,TGTGCCAGCAGCTTGGGCGGCTATCGGGGCTACACCTTC,CASSLGGYRGYTF
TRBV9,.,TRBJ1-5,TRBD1,TGTGCCAGCAGCGCAGGGGGTGGCAATCAGCCCCAGCATTTT,CASSAGGGNQPQHF
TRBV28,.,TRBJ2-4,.,TGTGCCAGCAGCCCTCCGGGAGCCAAAAACATTCAGTACTTC,CASSPPGAKNIQYF
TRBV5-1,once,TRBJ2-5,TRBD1,TGCGCCAGCAGCATTGGACAGGGGGTCGTAGAGACCCAGTACTTC,CASSIGQGVVETQYF
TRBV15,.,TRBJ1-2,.,TGTGCCACCAGCAGAGAATCAGGGTATGGCTACACCTTC,CATSRESGYGYTF
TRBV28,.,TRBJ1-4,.,TGTGCCAGCACCAGACCGGGCGGGGGTAATGAAAAACTGTTTTTT,CASTRPGGGNEKLFF
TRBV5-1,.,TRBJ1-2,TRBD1,TGCGCCAGCAGCTTGGGGGACAGAGAATATGGCTACACCTTC,CASSLGDREYGYTF
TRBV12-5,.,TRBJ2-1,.,TGTGCTAGTGGTCGCAGCAGGGATGAGCAGTTCTTC,CASGRSRDEQFF
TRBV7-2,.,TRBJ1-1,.,TGTGCCAGCAGCTTAGGGTCTACCTTGACTGAAGCTTTCTTT,CASSLGSTLTEAFF
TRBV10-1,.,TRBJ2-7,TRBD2,TGCGCCAGCAGTGAACAAGCGGCGGGAGGGCCGGGGCAGTACTTC,CASSEQAAGGPGQYF
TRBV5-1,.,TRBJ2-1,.,TGCGCCAGCAACCCAAAACCGAGGAGCTCCTACAATGAGCAGTTCTTC,CASNPKPRSSYNEQFF
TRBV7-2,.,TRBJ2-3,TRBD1,TGTGCCAGCAGCCCCGGGACAGGGTTAACCCCAGATACGCAGTATTTT,CASSPGTGLTPDTQYF
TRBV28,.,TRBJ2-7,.,TGTGCCAGCAGTTTTGTCTATAGCTCCTACGAGCAGTACTTC,CASSFVYSSYEQYF
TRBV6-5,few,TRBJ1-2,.,TGTGCCAGCAGTTACCAGGCAGGGGCTAACTATGGCTACACCTTC,CASSYQAGANYGYTF
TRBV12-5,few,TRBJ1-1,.,TGTGCTAGTGGTTTGGCCTTTAACACTGAAGCTTTCTTT,CASGLAFNTEAFF
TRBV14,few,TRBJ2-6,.,TGTGCCAGCAGCCAAGATGTGGCAGGGGAGACCCTGATGGGAACTGGGGCCAACGGCCTGACTTTC,CASSQDVAGETLMGTGANGLTF
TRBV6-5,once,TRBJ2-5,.,TGTGCCAGCAGGCCGGGGGGCGGGGAGACCCAGTACTTC,CASRPGGGETQYF
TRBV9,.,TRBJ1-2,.,TGTGCCAGCAGCGTCTCAGGATATGGCTACACCTTC,CASSVSGYGYTF
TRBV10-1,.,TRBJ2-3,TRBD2,TGCGCCAGCAGTGAGAGGACTAGCGGGGGGCCAGATACGCAGTATTTT,CASSERTSGGPDTQYF
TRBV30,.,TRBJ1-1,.,TGTGCCTGGGCTGACAGGGAAGCTTTCTTT,CAWADREAFF
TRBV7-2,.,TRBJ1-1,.,TGTGCCAGCAACCAACCGGGACAGAACACTGAAGCTTTCTTT,CASNQPGQNTEAFF
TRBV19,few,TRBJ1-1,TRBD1,TGTGCCAGTAGTATAGACTACAGGGGACGTGAAGCTTTCTTT,CASSIDYRGREAFF
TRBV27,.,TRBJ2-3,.,TGTGCCAGCAGTCCAGAGGGGGAACTCACAGATACGCAGTATTTT,CASSPEGELTDTQYF
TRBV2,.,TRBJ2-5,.,TGTGCCAGCCGCTGGACAGTTCAAGAGACCCAGTACTTC,CASRWTVQETQYF
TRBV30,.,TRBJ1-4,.,TGTGCCTGGACTGCGGCTATACGGGAAAAACTGTTTTTT,CAWTAAIREKLFF
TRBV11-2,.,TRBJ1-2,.,TGTGCCAGCAGCCCGGGGACACGATATGGCTACACCTTC,CASSPGTRYGYTF
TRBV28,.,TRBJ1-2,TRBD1,TGTGCCGGACAGGGTCTAAGAGGCTACACCTTC,CAGQGLRGYTF
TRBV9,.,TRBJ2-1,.,TGTGCCAGCAGCGGGATACAGGTGAGCTCCTACAATGAGCAGTTCTTC,CASSGIQVSSYNEQFF
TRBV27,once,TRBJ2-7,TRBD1,TGTGCCAGCAGTTTACGGTCGAGGACAGGCTTCTACGAGCAGTACTTC,CASSLRSRTGFYEQYF
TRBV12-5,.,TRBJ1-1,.,TGTGCTAGTGGTTTGTACGGGAACACTGAAGCTTTCTTT,CASGLYGNTEAFF
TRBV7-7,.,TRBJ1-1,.,TGTGCCAGCAGCTTAGATCGGAACACTGAAGCTTTCTTT,CASSLDRNTEAFF